This T cell receptor beta chain was obtained from a study of blood T cell repertoires in COVID-19. Study at large: T cells, B-cell-depleted T cells, or PBMCs supplied cDNA or gDNA.

Profiling relied on immunoSEQ multiplex PCR, and the TCRdb table lists in-frame clones only, not all of them. Of approximately 220,000 clones listed, approximately 88% are singletons. CDR1 is SGHRS and CDR2 is YFSETQ in the germline V gene. There are 15 residues in the CDR3. Trimming removed 0 bases at V and 2 bases at J, with 11 bases between. The J gene is TRBJ2-5, the V gene TRBV5-1, with D possibly matching TRBD2 (6 bases). Sequenced input: peripheral blood. This TCR was recovered from a man between 40 and 49 years old with acute or convalescent COVID-19. CDR3 region: CASSLAGSGQETQYF. Here the CDR3 DNA reads TGCGCCAGCAGCTTGGCCGGGAGCGGGCAAGAGACCCAGTACTTC. The variable domain in full, with the rest retrieved from reference TRBV5-1 and TRBJ2-5, is KAGVTQTPRYLIKTRGQQVTLSCSPISGHRSVSWYQQTPGQGLQFLFEYFSETQRNKGNFPGRFSGRQFSNSRSEMNVSTLELGDSALYLCASSLAGSGQETQYFGPGTRLLVL.